This T cell receptor beta chain was retrieved from a study of T cell responses to AZD1222 COVID-19 vaccine. General observations from the study: Clonal diversity was possibly underestimated, and the donors were mostly white British, with more females. Just six or seven AZD1222 recipients tested seropositive at baseline. Repertoire sampling happened only post peak T cell response.

The V and J ends lost 4 bases and 0 bases respectively, with 9 bases between them. Germline V gene lookup returns CDR1 MNHEY and CDR2 SMNVEV (reference sequence). This CDR3 has 14 amino acids. Some clones are missing from TCRdb's copy, which holds only in-frame ones; the method was immunoSEQ multiplex PCR. The table lists some 180,000 clones, approximately 91% of them singletons. A remark on this clone: Its antigen remains unidentified.

Sequences were derived from peripheral blood, sampled 28 days after the second AZD1222 dose. The receptor comes from an adult who received the AZD1222 COVID-19 vaccine. The genes are TRBV27 and TRBJ1-2; no clear D gene. The CDR3 is CASSSSRTNYGYTF. The DNA for the CDR3 is TGTGCCAGCAGTTCATCCAGAACTAACTATGGCTACACCTTC.